The 3 T cell receptor beta chains below come from one sample, sequenced in a study of blood T cells in healthy people across ages. Primers used in a second PCR of roughly 7 to 12 cycles were a sample-barcoded 5' primer and a J-beta primer mix. One entry per CDR3 protein results from TCRdb running MiXCR on the 5' RACE reads. The sample has 700,000 to 1,000,000 distinct CDR3 sequences; around 43% are singletons. The sample comprised blood. The receptor set was obtained from a man aged 55-75 years in good health.

The gene calls are TRBV9 and TRBJ1-6; D is uncertain. CDR3 length: 13 residues. Trimming cost V 2 bases and J 7 bases, with 7 bases left between them. Germline V gives CDR1 SGDLS, CDR2 YYNGEE. In nucleotides, the CDR3 is TGTGCCAGCAGCGTGACAACAAATTCACCCCTCCACTTT. Its protein product is CASSVTTNSPLHF. The full variable domain, its missing parts supplied by reference TRBV9 and TRBJ1-6, is DSGVTQTPKHLITATGQRVTLRCSPRSGDLSVYWYQQSLDQGLQFLIQYYNGEERAKGNILERFSAQQFPDLHSELNLSSLELGDSALYFCASSVTTNSPLHFGNGTRLTVT.

The gene calls are TRBV5-1 and TRBJ1-1; the D gene is possibly TRBD1 (6 bases). Trimming shortened V by 2 bases and J by 0 bases, and 11 bases separated the two germline ends. The CDR3 extends over 15 amino acids. The germline V gene has CDR1 SGHRS and CDR2 YFSETQ. CDR3 nucleotides: TGCGCCAGCAGCTTCGCCGACAGGTTGAACACTGAAGCTTTCTTT. It specifies CASSFADRLNTEAFF.

This clonotype was observed a handful of times. The gene calls are TRBV4-3 and TRBJ2-7, with D uncertain. Germline CDR1 and CDR2: LGHNA and YSLEER. Between the trimmed V and J ends, which lost 0 bases and 4 bases, there was a span of 10 bases. The CDR3 runs to 14 residues. Here the CDR3 reads CASSQERADYEQYF. The CDR3 nucleotides are TGCGCCAGCAGCCAAGAACGGGCTGATTACGAGCAGTACTTC.